A single sample is the source of the 5 T cell receptor beta chains below, sequenced in a study of blood T cell repertoires in COVID-19. TCRdb's table, derived via immunoSEQ multiplex PCR, lists solely in-frame clones and lacks some. The table records hundreds of thousands of clones, around 87% of them present only once. The sequenced sample was peripheral blood. These receptors all stem from a man aged 65 to 79 with acute or convalescent COVID-19.

This clone was counted once. The V call is TRBV24-1, the J call TRBJ1-2; TRBD1 is a possible D gene (6 bases). The CDR3 spans 14 residues. The V end lost 6 bases, the J end lost 8 bases, and 18 bases lay between the germline ends. The germline V gene has CDR1 KGHDR and CDR2 SFDVKD. The CDR3 reads CATSSGAPAEGYTF. DNA of the CDR3: TGTGCCACCAGTTCAGGGGCCCCAGCCGAGGGCTACACCTTC.

The genes are TRBV9 and TRBJ2-1; maybe TRBD2 (6 bases). The germline V gene encodes CDR1 SGDLS and CDR2 YYNGEE. V lost 4 bases, J lost 0 bases, and 11 bases lay in between. This CDR3 has 15 amino acids. CDR3 DNA sequence: TGTGCCAGCAGCTTCGGGGGTACCTCCTACAATGAGCAGTTCTTC. It yields the protein CASSFGGTSYNEQFF.

This clone was counted only a few times. The chain recombines TRBV2 with TRBJ1-3; TRBD1 might be the D (5 bases). Trimming removed 1 base from V and 0 bases from J, with 10 bases in between. This CDR3 is built from 16 residues. Germline V lookup: CDR1 SNHLY, CDR2 FYNNEI. The CDR3 protein is CASSEGQGNSGNTIYF. DNA of the CDR3: TGTGCCAGCAGTGAAGGGCAGGGCAACTCTGGAAACACCATATATTTT.

The V and J genes are TRBV7-2 and TRBJ1-2; 12 positions match TRBD1. Germline-derived CDR1 and CDR2 are SGHTA and FQGNSA. Trimming cost V 5 bases and J 7 bases; bases outside gene matches: 11. There are 16 residues in the CDR3. The CDR3 DNA is TGTGCCAGCAGCCGTTACGGGACAGGGGGCGGGGGTGGCTACACCTTC. It specifies CASSRYGTGGGGGYTF.

The chain combines TRBV6-2 or TRBV6-3 with TRBJ2-3; 9 bases line up with TRBD1. Looked up from germline, CDR1 is MNHEY and CDR2 is SVGEGT. V lost 3 bases, J lost 4 bases, and 5 bases stayed unmatched. This CDR3 is built from 15 residues. The CDR3 sequence: CASSYIGQGPDTQYF. The CDR3 bases are TGTGCCAGCAGTTATATAGGACAGGGGCCAGATACGCAGTATTTT.